This is a list of T cell receptor beta chains from one sample in a study of blood T cells in healthy people across ages. Via MiXCR, TCRdb re-called the 5' RACE reads, giving one row per CDR3 protein. The table lists hundreds of thousands of distinct CDR3 sequences, around three fifths of them singletons. Specimen: blood. The receptor source for this set is a man between 60 and 75 years old in good health. Both conserved end residues are part of each CDR3. D genes are given only for firm matches. The size field is filled for only some rows; it gives once, few, many or a size class.

abundance	v_gene	d_gene	j_gene	CDR3nt	CDR3aa
-	TRBV5-1	-	TRBJ1-5	TGCGCCAGCAGCTTGAAAGGGACTAGCAATCAGCCCCAGCATTTT	CASSLKGTSNQPQHF
-	TRBV4-2	-	TRBJ2-1	TGTGCCAGCAGCCTAGAGGCTCGGGGTGACAATGAGCAGTTCTTC	CASSLEARGDNEQFF
-	TRBV20-1	TRBD1	TRBJ1-1	TGCAGTGCAGCCGGCCAGGGGGGGACTGAAGCTTTCTTT	CSAAGQGGTEAFF
-	TRBV6-1	TRBD1	TRBJ2-7	TGTGCCAGCAGTGACTTCCGACAGGGAGCCACCTACGAGCAGTACTTC	CASSDFRQGATYEQYF
-	TRBV28	TRBD1	TRBJ2-3	TGTGCCAGCAGTTTCGCGACAGGGGGCACAGATACGCGGTATTTT	CASSFATGGTDTRYF
few	TRBV10-3	TRBD2	TRBJ2-7	TGTGCCATCAGTGTCAGGGAGGGCGAGCAGTACTTC	CAISVREGEQYF
-	TRBV20-1	TRBD2	TRBJ2-6	TGCAGTGCTAGCGGGGGGACCTCTGGGGCCAACGTCCTGACTTTC	CSASGGTSGANVLTF
many	TRBV12-3/TRBV12-4	TRBD1	TRBJ2-5	TGTGCCAGCAGTCCCTGGACAGGGCAGGGACAAGAGACCCAGTACTTC	CASSPWTGQGQETQYF
-	TRBV20-1	TRBD1	TRBJ2-7	TGCAGCTCCGAGCGGCCGACAGGGGGGTCCTACGAGCAGTACTTC	CSSERPTGGSYEQYF
few	TRBV4-1	TRBD1	TRBJ2-5	TGCGCCAGCAGCCCCGGGACAGGGGCACACCAAGAGACCCAGTACTTC	CASSPGTGAHQETQYF
few	TRBV7-2	-	TRBJ2-2	TGTGCCAGCAGCTTAAACTACGGCGGGGTCGGGGAGCTGTTTTTT	CASSLNYGGVGELFF
-	TRBV20-1	-	TRBJ2-1	TGCAGTGCTAGGGGGGGTGGTGTCACTTCCTACAATGAGCAGTTCTTC	CSARGGGVTSYNEQFF
-	TRBV13	TRBD2	TRBJ2-3	TGTGCCAGTAGCTCTGGATCTAGCGGGGGGGCCGCCGATACGCAGTATTTT	CASSSGSSGGAADTQYF
-	TRBV5-1	TRBD2	TRBJ2-1	TGCGCCAGCAGCTTGGTGCCTAGCGGGGGCAATGAGCAGTTCTTC	CASSLVPSGGNEQFF
-	TRBV2	TRBD2	TRBJ2-1	TGTGCCAGCAGCCTTAGGCTAGCGGCGAATGAGCAGTTCTTC	CASSLRLAANEQFF
-	TRBV7-2	-	TRBJ1-1	TGTGCCTCGGGGCGTCTTCGGGCTGAAGCTTTCTTT	CASGRLRAEAFF
-	TRBV5-1	TRBD1	TRBJ1-4	TGCGCCAGCAGCTTGGGACAGGGTACAACTAATGAAAAACTGTTTTTT	CASSLGQGTTNEKLFF
-	TRBV6-5	-	TRBJ1-2	TGTGCCACTATGACAGTCTACTATGGCTACACCTTC	CATMTVYYGYTF
-	TRBV19	-	TRBJ2-5	TGTGCCAGTAGTGACACGGGTGAAGAGACCCAGTACTTC	CASSDTGEETQYF
-	TRBV7-2	-	TRBJ1-2	TGCGCCAGCAGCTTAGTTTGGGGTTTCCCAGCTAACTATGGCTACACCTTC	CASSLVWGFPANYGYTF
-	TRBV20-1	TRBD2	TRBJ2-7	TGCAGTGCTAGAGATAAGAGGGTAGCGGGGGCCCCCCTCTACGAGCAGTACTTC	CSARDKRVAGAPLYEQYF
few	TRBV6-5	-	TRBJ1-4	TGTGCCAGCACCCGGACAACTAATGAAAAACTGTTTTTT	CASTRTTNEKLFF
few	TRBV6-6	-	TRBJ2-3	TGTGCCAGCAGTTACTCTTCTACGGGTGGGGGCACAGATACGCAGTATTTT	CASSYSSTGGGTDTQYF
-	TRBV29-1	-	TRBJ2-6	TGCAGCGTTGGTCCCGGGGCCAACGTCCTGACTTTC	CSVGPGANVLTF
few	TRBV4-2	-	TRBJ1-2	TGTGCCAGCAGCCAAGTTGGCGTTAACTATGGCTACACCTTC	CASSQVGVNYGYTF
many	TRBV5-1	-	TRBJ2-3	TGCGCCAGCAGCTTGTCGGCCCCACCAGATACGCAGTATTTT	CASSLSAPPDTQYF
-	TRBV29-1	TRBD1	TRBJ1-2	TGCAGCGTTGATCGAGGGGGCGCGAATGGCTACACCTTC	CSVDRGGANGYTF
-	TRBV19	-	TRBJ2-2	TGTGCCAGCGGTGGACAGTGGGCCGGGGAGCTGTTTTTT	CASGGQWAGELFF
-	TRBV6-2/TRBV6-3	TRBD1	TRBJ1-6	TGTGCCAGCAGTTACCCCGGGACAGGGAGTCTTGTATCACCCCTCCACTTT	CASSYPGTGSLVSPLHF
-	TRBV12-3/TRBV12-4	-	TRBJ2-1	TGTGCCAGCAGTTTGAATCGACCGGGGGAGTTCTTC	CASSLNRPGEFF
-	TRBV7-9	-	TRBJ2-7	TGTGCCAGCAGCTTAGCGAGCCAGGGACCCTACGAGCAGTACTTC	CASSLASQGPYEQYF
-	TRBV4-2	-	TRBJ2-4	TGTGCCAGCAGCCAATTGGGCGCCAATAAAAACATTCAGTACTTC	CASSQLGANKNIQYF
-	TRBV13	TRBD2	TRBJ2-4	TGTGCCAGCAGCCGATCCCGACTAGCGGGAGTCCGGGAGCAGTACTTC	CASSRSRLAGVREQYF
-	TRBV27	-	TRBJ2-7	TGTGCCAGCATGGGTAGGGGAAGGAGGGAGCAGTACTTC	CASMGRGRREQYF
-	TRBV24-1	TRBD1	TRBJ1-2	TGTGCCACCAGTGATGGACAGGGAAGTAACTATGGCTACACCTTC	CATSDGQGSNYGYTF
few	TRBV7-6	TRBD2	TRBJ2-1	TGTGCCAGCAGCTCTCAGCCTAGCGGGGGGGTCTACAATGAGCAGTTCTTC	CASSSQPSGGVYNEQFF
-	TRBV7-2	-	TRBJ2-7	TGTGCCAGCAGCTTAGAAGCGGGTGAATCCTACGAGCAGTACTTC	CASSLEAGESYEQYF
few	TRBV2	-	TRBJ2-7	TGCGCCAGCAGCATAGGACGGGCCTACGAGCAGTACTTC	CASSIGRAYEQYF
few	TRBV19	-	TRBJ1-1	TGTGCCAGTAGTATAGCCGGGGGCACGGCGAGCACTGAAGCTTTCTTT	CASSIAGGTASTEAFF
-	TRBV5-1	-	TRBJ2-7	TGCGCCAGCAGCTCTGACGCAGTTGGCCCCTACGAGCAGTACTTC	CASSSDAVGPYEQYF
few	TRBV21-1	-	TRBJ2-3	TGTGCCAGCAGCCGGGACAGGCCGGGGACTAGCGGGGGTTCAGATACGCAGTATTTT	CASSRDRPGTSGGSDTQYF
-	TRBV5-1	-	TRBJ2-7	TGCGCCAGCAGCTTTGGGCCAGACTACGAGCAGTACTTC	CASSFGPDYEQYF